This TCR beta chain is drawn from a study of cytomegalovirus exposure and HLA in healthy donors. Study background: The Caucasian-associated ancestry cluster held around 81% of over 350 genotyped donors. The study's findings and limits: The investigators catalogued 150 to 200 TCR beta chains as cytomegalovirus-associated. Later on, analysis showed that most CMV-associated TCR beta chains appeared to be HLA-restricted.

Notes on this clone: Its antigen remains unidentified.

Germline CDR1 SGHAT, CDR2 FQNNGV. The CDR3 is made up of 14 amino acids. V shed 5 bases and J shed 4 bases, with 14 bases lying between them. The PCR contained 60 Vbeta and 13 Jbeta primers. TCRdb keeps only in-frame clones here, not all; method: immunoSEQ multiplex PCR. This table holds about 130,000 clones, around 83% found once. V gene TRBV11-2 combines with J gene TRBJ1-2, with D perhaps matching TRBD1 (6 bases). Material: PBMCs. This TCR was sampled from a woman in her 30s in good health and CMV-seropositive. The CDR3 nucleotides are TGTGCCAGCAGCCAGACAGGAATGTTCTATGGCTACACCTTC. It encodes CASSQTGMFYGYTF.